Given below is one T cell receptor (beta chain) in context. From germline, CDR1 is MNHEY and CDR2 SVGAGI. This CDR3 has 12 amino acids. Trimming pared 6 bases from V and 8 bases from J, leaving 13 bases between. The data belong to a study of OX40 agonist ivuxolimab in advanced cancers. Produced via immunoSEQ multiplex PCR; TCRdb's table is partial and in-frame only. The sample lists fewer than 90,000 clones; less than 95% were seen once. This specimen was CD4+ or CD8+ T cells sorted from blood, taken in a trial of the OX40 agonist ivuxolimab. The sequence came from an adult with an advanced solid tumor such as melanoma, head and neck, liver or kidney cancer. The J gene is TRBJ1-2, the V gene TRBV6-5; possible D gene TRBD1, 5 bases. The CDR3 DNA follows: TGTGCCAGCAGCCCAGGGAGAGAAGGCTACACCTTC. It is translated as CASSPGREGYTF.